This T cell receptor beta chain was profiled in a study of blood T cells in healthy people across ages. PCR was performed a second time for roughly 7 to 12 cycles using a sample-barcoded 5' primer and a J-beta primer mix. A single record per CDR3 protein comes from TCRdb applying MiXCR to the 5' RACE reads. The table shows approximately 780,000 distinct CDR3 sequences, with around 24% occurring only once. Peripheral blood was drawn, roughly 10 milliliters per donor. Germline assignment: CDR1 SGHRS and CDR2 YFSETQ. The ends were cut back, 4 bases at V and 1 base at J, with 9 bases in the middle. The length of the CDR3 is 15 residues. In its sample, this clonotype was seen a few times. The same data also went into a second study, on T cells of mothers and their children.

The chain is built from TRBV5-1 and TRBJ2-6; the D is unclear. The sequencing input was blood. The receptor was isolated from a boy younger than 18 in good health. CDR3 in DNA: TGCGCCAGCAGCGCGTCGTTATCTGGGGCCAACGTCCTGACTTTC. This gives the protein CASSASLSGANVLTF.